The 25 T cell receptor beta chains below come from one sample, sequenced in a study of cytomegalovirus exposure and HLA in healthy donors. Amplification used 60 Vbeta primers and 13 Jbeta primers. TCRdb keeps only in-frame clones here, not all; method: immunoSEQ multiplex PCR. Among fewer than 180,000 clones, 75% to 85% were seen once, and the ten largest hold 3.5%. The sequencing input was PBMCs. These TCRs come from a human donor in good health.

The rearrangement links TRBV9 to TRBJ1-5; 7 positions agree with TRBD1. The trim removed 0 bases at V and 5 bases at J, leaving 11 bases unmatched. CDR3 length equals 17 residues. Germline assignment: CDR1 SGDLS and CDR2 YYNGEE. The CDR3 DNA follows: TGTGCCAGCAGCGTAGTCTGGGACAGCCTGGGCCATCAGCCCCAGCATTTT. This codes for CASSVVWDSLGHQPQHF.

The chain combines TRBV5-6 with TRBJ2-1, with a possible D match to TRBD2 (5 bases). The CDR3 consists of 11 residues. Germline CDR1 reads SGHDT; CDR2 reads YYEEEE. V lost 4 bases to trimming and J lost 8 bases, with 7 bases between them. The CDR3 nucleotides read TGTGCCAGCAGCCCGGGATATGAGCAGTTCTTC. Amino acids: CASSPGYEQFF.

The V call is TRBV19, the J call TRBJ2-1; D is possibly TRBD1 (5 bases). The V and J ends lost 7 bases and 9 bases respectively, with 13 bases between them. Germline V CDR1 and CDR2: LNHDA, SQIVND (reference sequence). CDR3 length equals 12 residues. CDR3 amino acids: CASNPGQGEQFF. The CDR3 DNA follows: TGTGCCAGTAACCCGGGCCAGGGTGAGCAGTTCTTC.

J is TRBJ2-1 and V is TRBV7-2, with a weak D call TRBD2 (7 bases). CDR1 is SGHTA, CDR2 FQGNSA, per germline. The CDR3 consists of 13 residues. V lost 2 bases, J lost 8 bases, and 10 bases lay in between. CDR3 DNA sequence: TGTGCCAGCAGCTTATCGGGGGGCCATGAGCAGTTCTTC. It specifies CASSLSGGHEQFF.

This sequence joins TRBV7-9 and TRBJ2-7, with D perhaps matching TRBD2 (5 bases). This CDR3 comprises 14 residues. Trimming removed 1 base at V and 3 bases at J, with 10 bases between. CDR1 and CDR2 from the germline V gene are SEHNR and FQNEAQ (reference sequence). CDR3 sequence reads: CASSLGGSIYEQYF. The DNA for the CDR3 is TGTGCCAGCAGCTTAGGTGGGAGCATCTACGAGCAGTACTTC.

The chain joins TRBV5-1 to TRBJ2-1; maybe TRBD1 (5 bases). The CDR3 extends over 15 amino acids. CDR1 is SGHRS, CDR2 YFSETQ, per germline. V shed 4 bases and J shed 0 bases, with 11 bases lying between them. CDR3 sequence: CASSLLGDSYNEQFF. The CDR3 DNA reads TGCGCCAGCAGCCTCCTAGGGGACTCCTACAATGAGCAGTTCTTC.

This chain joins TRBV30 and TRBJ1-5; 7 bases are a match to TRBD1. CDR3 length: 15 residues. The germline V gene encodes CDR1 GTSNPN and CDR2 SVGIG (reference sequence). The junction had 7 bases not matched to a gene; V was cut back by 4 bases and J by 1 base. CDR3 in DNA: TGTGCCTGGACCAACAACAGGGGAAGCAATCAGCCCCAGCATTTT. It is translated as CAWTNNRGSNQPQHF.

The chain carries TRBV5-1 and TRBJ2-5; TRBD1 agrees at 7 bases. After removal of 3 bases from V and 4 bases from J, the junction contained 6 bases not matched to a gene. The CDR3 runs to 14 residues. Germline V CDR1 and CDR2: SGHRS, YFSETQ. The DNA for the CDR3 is TGCGCCAGCAGCTCTGACAGGGTTGTAGAGACCCAGTACTTC. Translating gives CASSSDRVVETQYF.

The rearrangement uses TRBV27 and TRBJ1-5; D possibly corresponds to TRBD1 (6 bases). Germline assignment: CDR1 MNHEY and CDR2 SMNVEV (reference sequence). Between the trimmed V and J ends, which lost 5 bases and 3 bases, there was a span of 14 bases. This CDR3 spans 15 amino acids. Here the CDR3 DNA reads TGTGCCAGCAGTCTCACAGGGAGACTCAATCAGCCCCAGCATTTT. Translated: CASSLTGRLNQPQHF.

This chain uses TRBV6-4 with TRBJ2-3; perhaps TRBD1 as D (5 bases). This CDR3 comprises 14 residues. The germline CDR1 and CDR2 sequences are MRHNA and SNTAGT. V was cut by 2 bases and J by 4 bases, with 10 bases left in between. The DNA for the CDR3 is TGTGCCAGCAGTGACCAGGGTAATGCAGATACGCAGTATTTT. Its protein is CASSDQGNADTQYF.

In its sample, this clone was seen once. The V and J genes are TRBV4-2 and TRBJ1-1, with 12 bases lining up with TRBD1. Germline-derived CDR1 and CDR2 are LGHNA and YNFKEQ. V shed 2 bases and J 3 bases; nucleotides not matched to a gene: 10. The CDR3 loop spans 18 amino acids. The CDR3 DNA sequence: TGTGCCAGCAGCCAAACCGGGACAGGGGGCCGGGGGGACACTGAAGCTTTCTTT. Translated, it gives CASSQTGTGGRGDTEAFF.

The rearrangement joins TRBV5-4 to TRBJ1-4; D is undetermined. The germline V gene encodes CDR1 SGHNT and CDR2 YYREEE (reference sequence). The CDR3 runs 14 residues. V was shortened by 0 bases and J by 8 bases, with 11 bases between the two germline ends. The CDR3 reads CASSLDEEEEKLFF. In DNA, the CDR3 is TGTGCCAGCAGCTTGGACGAGGAGGAGGAAAAACTGTTTTTT.

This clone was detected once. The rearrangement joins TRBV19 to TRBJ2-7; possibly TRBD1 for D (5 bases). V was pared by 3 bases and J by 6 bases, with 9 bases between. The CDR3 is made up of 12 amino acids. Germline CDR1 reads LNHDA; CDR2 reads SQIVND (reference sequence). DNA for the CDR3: TGTGCCAGTAGTATTGTAGACAGCGAGCAGTACTTC. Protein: CASSIVDSEQYF.

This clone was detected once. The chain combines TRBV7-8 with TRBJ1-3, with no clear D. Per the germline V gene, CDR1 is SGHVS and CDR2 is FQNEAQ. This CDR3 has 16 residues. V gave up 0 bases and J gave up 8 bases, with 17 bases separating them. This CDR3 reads CASSLAEGSFGYTIYF. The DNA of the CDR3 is TGTGCCAGCAGCTTAGCAGAGGGTTCCTTCGGCTACACCATATATTTT.

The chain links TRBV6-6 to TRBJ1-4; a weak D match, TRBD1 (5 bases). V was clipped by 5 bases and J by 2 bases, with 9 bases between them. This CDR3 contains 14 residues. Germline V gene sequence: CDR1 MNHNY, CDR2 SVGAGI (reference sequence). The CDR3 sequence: CASSTRATNEKLFF. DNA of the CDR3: TGTGCCAGCAGTACCAGGGCTACTAATGAAAAACTGTTTTTT.

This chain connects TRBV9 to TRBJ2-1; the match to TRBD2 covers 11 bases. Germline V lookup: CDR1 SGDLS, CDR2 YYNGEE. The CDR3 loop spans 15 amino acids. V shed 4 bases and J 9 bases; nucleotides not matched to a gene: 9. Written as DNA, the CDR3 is TGTGCCAGCAGCCTATTAGCGGGGGGGCAGGCTGAGCAGTTCTTC. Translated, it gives CASSLLAGGQAEQFF.

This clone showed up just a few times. The CDR3 sequence is CASSLFGDTQYF. For the CDR3, the DNA is TGTGCCAGCAGCCTCTTCGGGGATACGCAGTATTTT. V usage is TRBV13 and J usage is TRBJ2-3, with D uncertain. Germline values: CDR1 PRHDT, CDR2 FYEKMQ (reference sequence). Trimming took off 5 bases at V and 6 bases at J, with 9 bases between the two ends. The CDR3 spans 12 residues. The variable domain in full, with the rest retrieved from reference TRBV13 and TRBJ2-3, is AAGVIQSPRHLIKEKRETATLKCYPIPRHDTVYWYQQGPGQDPQFLISFYEKMQSDKGSIPDRFSAQQFSDYHSELNMSSLELGDSALYFCASSLFGDTQYFGPGTRLTVL.

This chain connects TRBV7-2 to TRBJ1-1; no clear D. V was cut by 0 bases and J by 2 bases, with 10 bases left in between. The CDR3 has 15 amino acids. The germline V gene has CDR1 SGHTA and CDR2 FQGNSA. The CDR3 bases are TGTGCCAGCAGCTTAGCTTTTGGAGCAAACACTGAAGCTTTCTTT. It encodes CASSLAFGANTEAFF.

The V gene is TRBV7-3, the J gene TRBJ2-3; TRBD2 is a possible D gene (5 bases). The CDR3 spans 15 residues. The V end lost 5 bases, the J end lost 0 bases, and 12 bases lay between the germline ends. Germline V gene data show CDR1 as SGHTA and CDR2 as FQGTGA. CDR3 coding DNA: TGTGCCAGCAGCCTTAGACCGGGGAGCACAGATACGCAGTATTTT. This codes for CASSLRPGSTDTQYF.

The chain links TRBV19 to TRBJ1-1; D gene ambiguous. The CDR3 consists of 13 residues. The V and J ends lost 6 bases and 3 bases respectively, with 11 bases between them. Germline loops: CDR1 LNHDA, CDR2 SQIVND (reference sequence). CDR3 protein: CASSPRGDTEAFF. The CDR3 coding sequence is TGTGCCAGTAGCCCCCGGGGTGACACTGAAGCTTTCTTT.

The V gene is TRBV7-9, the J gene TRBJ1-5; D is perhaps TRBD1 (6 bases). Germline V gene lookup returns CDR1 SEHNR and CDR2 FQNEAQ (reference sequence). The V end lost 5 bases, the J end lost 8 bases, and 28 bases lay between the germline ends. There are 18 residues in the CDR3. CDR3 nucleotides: TGTGCCAGCAGCGACACGACCTCTCCTTATAAGGGGGATGAGCCCCAGCATTTT. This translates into CASSDTTSPYKGDEPQHF.

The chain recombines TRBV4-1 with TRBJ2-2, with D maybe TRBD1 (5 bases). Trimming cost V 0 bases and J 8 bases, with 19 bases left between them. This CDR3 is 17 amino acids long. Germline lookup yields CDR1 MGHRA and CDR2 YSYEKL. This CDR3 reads CASSQEKEMGRPGELFF. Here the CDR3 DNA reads TGCGCCAGCAGCCAAGAGAAAGAAATGGGGCGGCCAGGGGAGCTGTTTTTT.

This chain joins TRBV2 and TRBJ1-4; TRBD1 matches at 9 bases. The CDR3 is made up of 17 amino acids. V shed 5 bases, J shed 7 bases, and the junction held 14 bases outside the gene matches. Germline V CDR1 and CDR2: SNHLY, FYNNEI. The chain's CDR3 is CASSRDRAFLAGEKLFF. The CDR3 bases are TGTGCCAGCAGTCGGGACAGGGCCTTCTTGGCGGGTGAAAAACTGTTTTTT.

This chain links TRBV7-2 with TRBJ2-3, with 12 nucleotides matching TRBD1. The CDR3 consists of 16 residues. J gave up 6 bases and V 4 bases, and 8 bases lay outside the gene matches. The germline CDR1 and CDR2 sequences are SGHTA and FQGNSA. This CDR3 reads CASSSNRDRGRDTQYF. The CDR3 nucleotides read TGTGCCAGCAGCTCCAACCGGGACAGGGGGCGGGATACGCAGTATTTT.

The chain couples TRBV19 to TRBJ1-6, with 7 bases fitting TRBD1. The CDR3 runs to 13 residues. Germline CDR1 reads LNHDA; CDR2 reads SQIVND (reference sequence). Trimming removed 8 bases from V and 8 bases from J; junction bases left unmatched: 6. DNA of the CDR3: TGTGCCAGTGCGACAGGGAATCATTCACCCCTCCACTTT. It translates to CASATGNHSPLHF.